The clone carrying this T cell receptor beta chain has just a few counts. Its antigen is unknown. Each donor gave one heparinised blood draw averaging around 120 mL. Using CD45RO/CCR7/CD25/CD127/CD95/CD27, CD4+ naive, central memory, regulatory and stem cell-like memory cells were sorted. This sample was included in a study of beta chain features in type 1 diabetes. General study results and limits: Naive, central memory and regulatory TCRB repertoires appeared more similar among patients than healthy donors.

Expressed TCRB transcripts were sequenced because the entire RNA isolate underwent reverse transcription. Profiling relied on immunoSEQ multiplex PCR, and the TCRdb table lists in-frame clones only, not all of them. The sample includes roughly 300,000 clones, 12% to 15% of them seen just once. The germline CDR1 and CDR2 sequences are SGHKS and YYEKEE (reference sequence). The CDR3 runs 13 residues. Trimming shortened V by 4 bases and J by 9 bases, and 14 bases separated the two germline ends. The sequence was obtained from a man aged 25-40 years in good health. Material: central memory CD4+ T cells from blood. V is TRBV5-5 and J is TRBJ2-4, with D possibly being TRBD2 (5 bases). This CDR3 reads CASSLSGLVIQYF. The CDR3 region has the DNA TGTGCCAGCAGCCTCAGCGGTTTGGTCATTCAGTACTTC.